This T cell receptor beta chain was captured in a study of blood T cell repertoires in COVID-19. Study context: Specimens from acute and convalescent COVID-19 originated in the United States, Italy and Spain. The cDNA or gDNA used as material had been derived from T cells, B-cell-depleted T cells, or PBMCs.

Assay: immunoSEQ multiplex PCR; the TCRdb copy retains only in-frame clones and omits some. The sample has 120,000 to 150,000 clones, 85% to 90% seen once. Participant age was roughly 18 to 100 years, and participants resided in approximately 25 US areas. Clinical history as reported by participants underpinned cohort assignment. CDR3 size: 12 residues. Trimming pared 2 bases from V and 11 bases from J, leaving 10 bases between. Germline V gene sequence: CDR1 SNHLY, CDR2 FYNNEI. This clone was picked up a small number of times. The TCR comes from a woman aged 25 to 39 with acute COVID-19. Sequences were obtained from PBMCs or T cells enriched from blood (not recorded which). V and J are TRBV2 and TRBJ1-3; D remains unclear. The CDR3 DNA follows: TGTGCCAGCAGTGAACCTGGGAGGGCCATATATTTT. Residues: CASSEPGRAIYF.